The following is a T cell receptor beta chain sequence with its context. No antigen is known for it. These data belong to a study of radiation and T cells in renal cell carcinoma. The study, taken as a whole, reports: No pretreatment tumor biopsies were available for baseline clonotypes.

Time point of the sample: baseline pretreatment blood. Treatment in this sample: 15 Gy SBRT to primary tumor, nephrectomy 4 weeks later. Clear cell pathology was present in this patient's renal cell carcinoma. TCRdb's copy holds only in-frame clones and misses some; the assay was immunoSEQ multiplex PCR. The sample includes 130,000 to 150,000 clones, roughly 90% of them seen just once. The source is a woman aged 45-60 years with renal cell carcinoma. Here the sequenced sample was blood, taken from a patient whose treatment included radiotherapy and nephrectomy.

CDR3 DNA sequence: TGTGCCAGTAGTATAATACAGGGGGCGGGAAGCAATCAGCCCCAGCATTTT. Protein: CASSIIQGAGSNQPQHF. V is TRBV19 and J is TRBJ1-5, with 9 bases identical to TRBD1. The J segment lost 1 base and the V segment lost 2 bases, leaving 6 bases of the junction unmatched. Germline CDR1 LNHDA, CDR2 SQIVND (reference sequence). The CDR3 has 17 residues.